These 21 T cell receptor beta chains originate from one sample sequenced in a study of vaccination and CD4 T cells after COVID-19. The Oncomine TCR Beta short-read assay sequenced DNA from cultured CD4+ T cells. TCRdb independently ran MiXCR on the PCR reads; one entry per CDR3 protein. Of 15,000 to 20,000 distinct CDR3 sequences in the sample, 40% are singletons; the top ten hold around 8.6%. Described treatment: roughly 10-day PBMC culture with coronavirus spike peptide pools or control peptides (ViraFEST assay). No cognate antigen is known for these TCRs. Material: CD4+ T cells from blood, cultured in vitro. The receptor source for this set is a human donor who had recovered from COVID-19.

The chain is built from TRBV7-9 and TRBJ2-2; TRBD1 matches 9 bases. The CDR3 spans 16 residues. Trimming cost V 4 bases and J 7 bases; bases outside gene matches: 10. Germline V gene lookup returns CDR1 SEHNR and CDR2 FQNEAQ (reference sequence). The CDR3 region is CASSSPGQGVDGELFF. CDR3 DNA: TGTGCCAGCAGCTCACCGGGACAGGGCGTGGACGGGGAGCTGTTTTTT.

The chain employs TRBV18 and TRBJ1-4; D unclear. The germline CDR1 and CDR2 sequences are KGHSH and LQKENI. V dropped 2 bases and J dropped 8 bases, with 6 bases sitting between them. The CDR3 covers 12 residues. CDR3 in DNA: TGTGCCAGCTCACCAGGGCCAGAAAAACTGTTTTTT. This translates into CASSPGPEKLFF.

This clonotype has only a few counts. V and J are TRBV2 and TRBJ1-2; D is undetermined. Germline-derived CDR1 and CDR2 are SNHLY and FYNNEI. Between the trimmed V and J ends, which lost 6 bases and 4 bases, there was a span of 12 bases. The CDR3 is 13 residues long. CDR3 DNA: TGTGCCAGCAGAGAGGGATCCATCTATGGCTACACCTTC. Encoded protein: CASREGSIYGYTF.

The CDR3 nucleotides read TGCGCCAGCAGCTTGGAGGGGACCACTGAAGCTTTCTTT. Its translation is CASSLEGTTEAFF. The V call is TRBV5-1, the J call TRBJ1-1, with D perhaps matching TRBD1 (5 bases). V dropped 0 bases and J dropped 4 bases, with 7 bases sitting between them. The germline CDR1 and CDR2 sequences are SGHRS and YFSETQ. The CDR3 totals 13 residues.

A note on this clonotype: A read error may account for a junction end that differs from germline. V usage is TRBV4-1 and J usage is TRBJ1-4, with unresolved D. The germline V gene encodes CDR1 MGHRA and CDR2 YSYEKL. This CDR3 region has 15 residues. DNA of the CDR3: TGCACCAGCAGCTACCCCGGGTCCAATAATGAAAATCTGTTTTTT. Protein sequence: CTSSYPGSNNENLFF.

This chain uses TRBV5-4 with TRBJ1-4; 8 bases align to TRBD1. J was trimmed by 2 bases and V by 4 bases; bases with no gene match: 7. CDR1 and CDR2 (germline): SGHNT, YYREEE (reference sequence). The CDR3 runs to 16 residues. CDR3 amino acids: CASSTGQEGTNEKLFF. Here the CDR3 DNA reads TGTGCCAGCAGCACGGGACAGGAGGGGACTAATGAAAAACTGTTTTTT.

V usage is TRBV7-3 and J usage is TRBJ1-6, with 9 bases that match TRBD1. The germline CDR1 and CDR2 sequences are SGHTA and FQGTGA. CDR3 size: 15 residues. Unmatched junction bases numbered 16, after V lost 5 bases and J lost 17 bases. Written as DNA, the CDR3 is TGTGCCAGCAGCCTTTCCGGGACAGGGCCTTATCCCTTCCACTTT. Translated: CASSLSGTGPYPFHF. Filled out from reference TRBV7-3 and TRBJ1-6, the complete variable domain reads GAGVSQTPSNKVTEKGKYVELRCDPISGHTALYWYRQSLGQGPEFLIYFQGTGAADDSGLPNDRFFAVRPEGSVSTLKIQRTERGDSAVYLCASSLSGTGPYPFHFGNGTRLTVT.

This clonotype was detected a few times. The V and J genes are TRBV20-1 and TRBJ1-1; D unclear. Germline CDR1 and CDR2: DFQATT and SNEGSKA (reference sequence). The CDR3 runs 11 residues. Trimming took off 0 bases at V and 6 bases at J, with 5 bases between the two ends. The CDR3, as DNA: TGCAGTGCTAGAGACACCCCTGAAGCTTTCTTT. It translates to CSARDTPEAFF.

This clonotype appeared a single time. The missing conserved phenylalanine or tryptophan at the end of this CDR3 makes a read error likely. CDR3 amino acids: CASSQGKRSDTGELFL. DNA of the CDR3: TGCGCCAGCAGTCAAGGGAAGCGGAGTGACACCGGGGAGCTGTTTCTT. The chain employs TRBV23-1 and TRBJ2-2; maybe TRBD2 (5 bases). TRBV23-1 is given ORF status, its function remaining uncertain. Between the trimmed V and J ends, which lost 2 bases and 3 bases, there was a span of 13 bases. The CDR3 length is 16 residues.

CDR3 sequence reads: CASSFHARNTGELFF. Here the CDR3 DNA reads TGTGCCAGCAGTTTCCACGCCCGGAACACCGGGGAGCTGTTTTTT. J is TRBJ2-2 and V is TRBV12-3 or TRBV12-4; D is undetermined. The CDR3 length is 15 residues. Trimming left V 3 bases short and J 1 base short, with 9 bases between.

This clonotype was detected only a few times. This rearrangement joins TRBV24-1 to TRBJ1-2; no clear D gene. The CDR3 spans 14 residues. Germline CDR1 reads KGHDR; CDR2 reads SFDVKD. The ends were cut back, 3 bases at V and 1 base at J, with 8 bases in the middle. CDR3 residues: CATSDKIYNYGYTF. CDR3 sequence (DNA): TGTGCCACCAGTGATAAGATCTATAACTATGGCTACACCTTC.

This clonotype was seen more than once but under ten times. This sequence joins TRBV24-1 and TRBJ1-2; TRBD1 matches at 9 bases. V shed 3 bases and J 5 bases; nucleotides not matched to a gene: 6. The CDR3 covers 15 residues. In germline, CDR1 is KGHDR, CDR2 SFDVKD. The CDR3 region has the DNA TGTGCCACCAGTGATCCCGGGACAGGGACATATGGCTACACCTTC. Translated: CATSDPGTGTYGYTF.

The rearrangement uses TRBV20-1 and TRBJ2-2, with 7 nucleotides matching TRBD2. This CDR3 comprises 15 residues. Germline CDR1 and CDR2: DFQATT and SNEGSKA (reference sequence). After removal of 3 bases from V and 0 bases from J, the junction contained 4 bases not matched to a gene. The CDR3 is CSASGGVPNTGELFF. As DNA, the CDR3 is TGCAGTGCTAGTGGGGGGGTCCCGAACACCGGGGAGCTGTTTTTT.

The CDR3 nucleotides are TGTGCCATCAGTGAGTCGACTCGCGGCGGGAATCAGCCCCAGCATTTT. Its protein product is CAISESTRGGNQPQHF. The chain has TRBV10-3 and TRBJ1-5, with unresolved D. This CDR3 comprises 16 residues. The germline gives CDR1 ENHRY, CDR2 SYGVKD. With 0 bases removed from V and 4 bases from J, the gap between germline ends came to 13 bases.

In its sample, this clonotype is medium-sized. This chain uses TRBV6-5 with TRBJ2-3, with TRBD2 as a possible D gene (5 bases). V lost 0 bases and J lost 0, with 13 bases in between. CDR3 length: 17 residues. Germline lookup yields CDR1 MNHEY and CDR2 SVGAGI. The CDR3 loop reads CASSYSRLAPSTDTQYF. The DNA for the CDR3 is TGTGCCAGCAGTTACTCGCGCTTAGCGCCTAGCACAGATACGCAGTATTTT.

This clonotype occurred a few times. The chain employs TRBV7-3 and TRBJ2-2, with TRBD2 identical over 8 bases. The CDR3 consists of 16 residues. Germline CDR1 is SGHTA and CDR2 is FQGTGA. Trimming took 4 bases from V and 5 from J; bases not matched to a gene: 9. This CDR3 reads CASSSGGLGGTGELFF. CDR3 nucleotide sequence: TGTGCCAGCAGCTCGGGGGGACTAGGTGGGACCGGGGAGCTGTTTTTT.

This clonotype is labeled as medium-sized (0.01 to 0.1%). The rearrangement joins TRBV21-1 to TRBJ1-5. TRBV21-1 represents a pseudogene. The CDR3 length is 13 residues. The CDR3 nucleotides are TGTGCCAGCAGCAAAGACCTCCGTGTGCCCCAGCATTTT. It yields the protein CASSKDLRVPQHF.

The J gene is TRBJ2-1, the V gene TRBV12-3 or TRBV12-4; no firm D call. V was clipped by 4 bases and J by 8 bases, with 24 bases between them. The CDR3 extends over 17 amino acids. CDR3 sequence reads: CASSWLPIDPMRYEQFF. CDR3 DNA: TGTGCCAGCAGTTGGCTCCCCATAGACCCTATGAGGTATGAGCAGTTCTTC.

V and J are TRBV2 and TRBJ2-7, with D perhaps matching TRBD1 (5 bases). CDR1 SNHLY and CDR2 FYNNEI come from the germline V gene. Trimming removed 7 bases from V and 4 bases from J, with 17 bases in between. The length of the CDR3 is 14 residues. CDR3 sequence: CASIFGQLSYEQYF. The DNA for the CDR3 is TGTGCCAGCATTTTTGGACAACTGTCGTACGAGCAGTACTTC.

V gene TRBV19 combines with J gene TRBJ2-7; maybe TRBD2 (6 bases). Between the trimmed V and J ends, which lost 4 bases and 0 bases, there was a span of 13 bases. CDR3 size: 15 residues. CDR1 and CDR2 (germline): LNHDA, SQIVND (reference sequence). CDR3 bases: TGTGCCAGTAGTACCGTTCCGGGACTCTCCTACGAGCAGTACTTC. Translation gives CASSTVPGLSYEQYF. The full variable domain, rest sourced from reference TRBV19 and TRBJ2-7, is DGGITQSPKYLFRKEGQNVTLSCEQNLNHDAMYWYRQDPGQGLRLIYYSQIVNDFQKGDIAEGYSVSREKKESFPLTVTSAQKNPTAFYLCASSTVPGLSYEQYFGPGTRLTVT.

Here the CDR3 reads CASSPEDRRGNTIYF. In nucleotides, the CDR3 is TGTGCCAGTTCCCCAGAGGATCGTCGTGGAAACACCATATATTTT. This chain connects TRBV19 to TRBJ1-3; D is undetermined. V was cut by 8 bases and J by 3 bases, with 17 bases left in between. CDR3 length: 15 residues. Germline V CDR1 and CDR2: LNHDA, SQIVND (reference sequence).